This TCR beta chain was retrieved from a study of metastatic and nonmetastatic thyroid tumors. In the study overall: Repertoires from malignant and benign thyroid patients were compared across blood and tumor or nodule tissue. General study findings and limits: In both blood and tumor samples, TCR beta diversity was reported significantly higher for malignant than benign nodules.

Note on this clone: Its specificity is not known. This may be a read error: a much more frequent sequence differs by one nucleotide.

This CDR3 has 15 residues. Germline V CDR1 and CDR2: KGHSH, LQKENI. Between the trimmed V and J ends, which lost 2 bases and 4 bases, there was a span of 12 bases. Authors' data handling: Differences in CDR3 between clinicopathological groups were drawn on to build a classifier intended to discriminate distant-metastatic papillary thyroid cancer patients. TCRdb re-analyzed the PCR reads using MiXCR. V and J calls and clone size were set by TCRdb, not the authors. Of roughly 83,000 clones in the sample, about 15% were seen once. Not a single patient had been given any form of treatment at any point before undergoing thyroid surgery.

The sample comprised blood. The rearrangement joins TRBV18 to TRBJ1-5, with D uncertain. This receptor was identified in a female donor with papillary thyroid cancer or a benign thyroid nodule (not recorded which). Some clones in this sample may be carry-over from other donors' samples. CDR3 loop: CASSPETGPNQPQHF. CDR3 DNA sequence: TGTGCCAGCTCACCAGAAACGGGTCCTAATCAGCCCCAGCATTTT. Complete variable domain (other parts from reference TRBV18 and TRBJ1-5): NAGVMQNPRHLVRRRGQEARLRCSPMKGHSHVYWYRQLPEEGLKFMVYLQKENIIDESGMPKERFSAEFPKEGPSILRIQQVVRGDSAAYFCASSPETGPNQPQHFGDGTRLSIL.